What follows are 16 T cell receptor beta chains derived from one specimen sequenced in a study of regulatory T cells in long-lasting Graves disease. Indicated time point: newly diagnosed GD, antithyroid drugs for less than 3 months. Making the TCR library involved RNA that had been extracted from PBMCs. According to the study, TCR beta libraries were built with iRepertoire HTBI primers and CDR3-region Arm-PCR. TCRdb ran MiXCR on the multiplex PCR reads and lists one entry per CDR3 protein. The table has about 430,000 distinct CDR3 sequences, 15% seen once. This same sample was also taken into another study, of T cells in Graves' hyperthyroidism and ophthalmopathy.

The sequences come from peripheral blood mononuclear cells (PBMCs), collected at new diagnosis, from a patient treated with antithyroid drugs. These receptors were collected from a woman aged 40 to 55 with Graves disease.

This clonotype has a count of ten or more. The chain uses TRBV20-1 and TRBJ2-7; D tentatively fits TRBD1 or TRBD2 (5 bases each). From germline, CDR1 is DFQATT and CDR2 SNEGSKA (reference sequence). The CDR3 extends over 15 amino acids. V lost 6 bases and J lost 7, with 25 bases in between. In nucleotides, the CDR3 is TGCAGTGCCCTTTTCCCAGGGCCCCAGGGAGATGAGCAGTACTTC. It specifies CSALFPGPQGDEQYF.

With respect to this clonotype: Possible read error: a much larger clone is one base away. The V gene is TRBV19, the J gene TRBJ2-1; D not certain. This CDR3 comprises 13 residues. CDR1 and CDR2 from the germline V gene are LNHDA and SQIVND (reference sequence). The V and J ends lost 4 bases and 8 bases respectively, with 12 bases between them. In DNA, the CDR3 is TGTGCCAGTAGTACCCAACCTAGGGATGAGCAGTTCTTC. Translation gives CASSTQPRDEQFF.

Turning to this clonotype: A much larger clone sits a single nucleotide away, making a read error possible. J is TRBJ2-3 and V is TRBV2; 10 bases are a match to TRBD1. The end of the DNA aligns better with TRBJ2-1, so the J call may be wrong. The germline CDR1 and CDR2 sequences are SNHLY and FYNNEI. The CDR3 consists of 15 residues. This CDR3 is CASSGPGTGVDEQFF. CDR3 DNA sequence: TGTGCCAGCAGTGGTCCCGGGACAGGGGTCGATGAGCAGTTCTTC.

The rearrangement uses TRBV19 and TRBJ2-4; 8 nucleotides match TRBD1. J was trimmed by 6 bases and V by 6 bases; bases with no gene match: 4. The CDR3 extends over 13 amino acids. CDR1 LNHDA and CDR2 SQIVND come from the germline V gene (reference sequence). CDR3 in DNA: TGTGCCAGTAGCCCCGGGACAGGAAACATTCAGTACTTC. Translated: CASSPGTGNIQYF.

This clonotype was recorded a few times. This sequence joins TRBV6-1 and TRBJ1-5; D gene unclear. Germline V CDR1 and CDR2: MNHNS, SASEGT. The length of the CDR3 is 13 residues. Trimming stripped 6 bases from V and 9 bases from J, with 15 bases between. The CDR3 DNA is TGTGCCAGCAGATTCACGAGGGATCGGCCCCAGCATTTT. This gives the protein CASRFTRDRPQHF.

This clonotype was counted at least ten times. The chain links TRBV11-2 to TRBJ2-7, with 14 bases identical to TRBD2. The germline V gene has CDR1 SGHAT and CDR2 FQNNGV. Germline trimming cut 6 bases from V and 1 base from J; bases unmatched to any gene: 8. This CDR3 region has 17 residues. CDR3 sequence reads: CASSRLAGGPVSYEQYF. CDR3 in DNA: TGTGCCAGCAGTAGACTAGCGGGAGGGCCAGTATCCTACGAGCAGTACTTC.

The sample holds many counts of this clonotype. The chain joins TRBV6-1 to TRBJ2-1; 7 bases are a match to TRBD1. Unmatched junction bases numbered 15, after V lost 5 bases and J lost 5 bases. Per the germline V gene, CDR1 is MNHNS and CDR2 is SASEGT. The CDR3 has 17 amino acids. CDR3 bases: TGTGCCAGCAGTCGACGTCTAAACAGGGGCCGGAACAATGAGCAGTTCTTC. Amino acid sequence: CASSRRLNRGRNNEQFF.

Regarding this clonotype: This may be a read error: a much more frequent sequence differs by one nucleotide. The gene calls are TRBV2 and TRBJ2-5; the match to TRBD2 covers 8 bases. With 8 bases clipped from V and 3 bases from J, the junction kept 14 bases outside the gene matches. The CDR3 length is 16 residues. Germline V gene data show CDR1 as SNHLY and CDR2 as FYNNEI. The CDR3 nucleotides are TGTGCCAGCGGCCGGGTGGGGACTAGGGGGAAAGAGACCCAGTACTTC. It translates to CASGRVGTRGKETQYF.

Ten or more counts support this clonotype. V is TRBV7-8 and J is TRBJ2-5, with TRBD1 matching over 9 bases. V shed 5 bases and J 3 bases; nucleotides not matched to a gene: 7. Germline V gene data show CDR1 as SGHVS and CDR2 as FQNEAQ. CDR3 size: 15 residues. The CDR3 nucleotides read TGTGCCAGCAGCGGACCGGACAGGGGAGAAGAGACCCAGTACTTC. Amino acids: CASSGPDRGEETQYF. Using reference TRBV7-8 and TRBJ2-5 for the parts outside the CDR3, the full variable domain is GAGVSQSPRYKVAKRGQDVALRCDPISGHVSLFWYQQALGQGPEFLTYFQNEAQLDKSGLPSDRFFAERPEGSVSTLKIQRTQQEDSAVYLCASSGPDRGEETQYFGPGTRLLVL.

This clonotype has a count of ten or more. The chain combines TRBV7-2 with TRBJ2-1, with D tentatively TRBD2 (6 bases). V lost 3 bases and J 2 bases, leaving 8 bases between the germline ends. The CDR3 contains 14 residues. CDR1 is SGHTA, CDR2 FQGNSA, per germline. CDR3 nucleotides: TGTGCCAGCAGCTTGCGGGGACCCTACAATGAGCAGTTCTTC. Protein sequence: CASSLRGPYNEQFF.

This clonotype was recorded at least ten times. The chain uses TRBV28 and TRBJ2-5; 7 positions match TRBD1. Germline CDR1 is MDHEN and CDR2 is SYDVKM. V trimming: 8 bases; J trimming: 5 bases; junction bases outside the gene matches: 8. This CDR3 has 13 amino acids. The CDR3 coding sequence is TGTGCCAGCCGGGACAGCCAGAGGGAGACCCAGTACTTC. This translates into CASRDSQRETQYF. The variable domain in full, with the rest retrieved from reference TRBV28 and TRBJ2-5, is DVKVTQSSRYLVKRTGEKVFLECVQDMDHENMFWYRQDPGLGLRLIYFSYDVKMKEKGDIPEGYSVSREKKERFSLILESASTNQTSMYLCASRDSQRETQYFGPGTRLLVL.

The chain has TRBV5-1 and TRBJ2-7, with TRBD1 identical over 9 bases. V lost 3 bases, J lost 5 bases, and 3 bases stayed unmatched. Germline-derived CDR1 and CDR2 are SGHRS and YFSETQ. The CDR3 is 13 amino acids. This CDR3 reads CASSSRTGDEQYF. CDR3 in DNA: TGCGCCAGCAGCTCCCGGACAGGGGACGAGCAGTACTTC.

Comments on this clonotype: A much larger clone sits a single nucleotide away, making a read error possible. CDR3 sequence reads: CASSRTGGSVDQPQHF. The CDR3 nucleotides are TGTGCCAGCAGTCGGACAGGGGGCTCTGTTGATCAGCCCCAGCATTTT. The chain carries TRBV12-3 or TRBV12-4 and TRBJ1-5; the match to TRBD1 covers 11 bases. V was pared by 5 bases and J by 5 bases, with 8 bases of the junction left unmatched. CDR3 length: 16 amino acids.

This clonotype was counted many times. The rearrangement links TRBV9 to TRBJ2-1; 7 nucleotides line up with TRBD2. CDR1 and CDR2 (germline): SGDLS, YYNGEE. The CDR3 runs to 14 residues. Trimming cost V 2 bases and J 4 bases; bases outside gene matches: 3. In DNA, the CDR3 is TGTGCCAGCAGCGTTTGGGGGGGATACAATGAGCAGTTCTTC. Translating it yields CASSVWGGYNEQFF.

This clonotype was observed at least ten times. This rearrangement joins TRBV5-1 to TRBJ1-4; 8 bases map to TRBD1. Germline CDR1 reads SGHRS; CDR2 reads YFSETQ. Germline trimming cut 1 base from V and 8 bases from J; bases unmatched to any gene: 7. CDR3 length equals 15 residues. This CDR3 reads CASSLQGQGAEKLFF. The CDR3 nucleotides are TGCGCCAGCAGCTTGCAAGGACAGGGCGCCGAAAAACTGTTTTTT.

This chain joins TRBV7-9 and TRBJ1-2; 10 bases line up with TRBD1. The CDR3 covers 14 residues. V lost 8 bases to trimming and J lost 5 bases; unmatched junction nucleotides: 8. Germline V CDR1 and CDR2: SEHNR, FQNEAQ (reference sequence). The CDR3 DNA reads TGTGCCAGCCGCCCCGGGACAGGGGCATATGGCTACACCTTC. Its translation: CASRPGTGAYGYTF.